Presented here are 14 T cell receptor beta chains from one specimen sequenced in a study of T cell repertoires in cytomegalovirus infection. TCRdb reanalysed the reads using MiXCR and keeps one entry per CDR3 protein. The table shows about 140,000 distinct CDR3 sequences, with under 8.5% occurring only once. Sequencing input: PBMCs. The receptor source for this set is a human donor in good health (CMV status not recorded). Some clones in this sample may be carry-over from other donors' samples.

There are many counts of this clonotype. V usage is TRBV7-2 and J usage is TRBJ2-7, with TRBD2 matching over 7 bases. The length of the CDR3 is 15 residues. Losses at the gene ends were 6 bases for V and 0 bases for J; bases not matched to a gene: 8. CDR1 and CDR2 (germline): SGHTA, FQGNSA. In DNA form, the CDR3 reads TGTGCCAGCAGTAACAGAGCGGGGATCTCCTACGAGCAGTACTTC. Amino acids: CASSNRAGISYEQYF. Filled out from reference TRBV7-2 and TRBJ2-7, the complete variable domain reads GAGVSQSPSNKVTEKGKDVELRCDPISGHTALYWYRQSLGQGLEFLIYFQGNSAPDKSGLPSDRFSAERTGGSVSTLTIQRTQQEDSAVYLCASSNRAGISYEQYFGPGTRLTVT.

This clonotype came up a few times. CDR3 in amino acids: CSVSHGGARYEQYF. The DNA for the CDR3 is TGCAGCGTATCGCATGGGGGGGCCAGATACGAGCAGTACTTC. The chain recombines TRBV29-1 with TRBJ2-7; tentatively, D is TRBD2 (7 bases). Germline V lookup: CDR1 SQVTM, CDR2 ANQGSEA. The CDR3 is made up of 14 amino acids. The germline V and J ends were trimmed by 6 bases and 4 bases, with 19 bases remaining between them.

This clonotype was recorded at least ten times. The chain links TRBV11-2 to TRBJ2-3; no firm D call. The V end was cut by 7 bases, the J end by 3 bases, with 17 bases between. CDR1 is SGHAT, CDR2 FQNNGV, per germline. There are 15 residues in the CDR3. This CDR3 is CASTLSNQATDTQYF. DNA for the CDR3: TGTGCCAGCACCCTCTCCAACCAAGCTACAGATACGCAGTATTTT.

J is TRBJ2-2 and V is TRBV14; the D gene is possibly TRBD2 (6 bases). CDR1 is SGHDN and CDR2 is FVKESK in the germline V gene. The CDR3 has 16 residues. V lost 6 bases to trimming and J lost 5 bases, with 19 bases between them. CDR3: CASSSAGRRGTGELFF. The CDR3 DNA sequence: TGTGCCAGCAGTAGCGCGGGACGGCGAGGGACCGGGGAGCTGTTTTTT.

This clonotype was detected ten times or more. The rearrangement joins TRBV7-8 to TRBJ2-7; 12 positions agree with TRBD2. Germline-derived CDR1 and CDR2 are SGHVS and FQNEAQ. This CDR3 spans 16 amino acids. V shed 4 bases and J 7 bases; nucleotides not matched to a gene: 11. In DNA, the CDR3 is TGTGCCAGCAGCTCTGGGACTAGCGGGCTACCGGGGGAGCAGTACTTC. Translated, it gives CASSSGTSGLPGEQYF.

This clonotype was observed a few times. This chain uses TRBV7-8 with TRBJ2-7; D might be TRBD1 (5 bases). The CDR3 runs 15 residues. Trimming cost V 1 base and J 5 bases, with 15 bases left between them. Germline CDR1 SGHVS, CDR2 FQNEAQ. The CDR3 coding sequence is TGTGCCAGCAGCTTAGGGTCCCCAGGGAACAACGAGCAGTACTTC. It translates to CASSLGSPGNNEQYF. The whole variable domain, filled in from reference TRBV7-8 and TRBJ2-7, reads GAGVSQSPRYKVAKRGQDVALRCDPISGHVSLFWYQQALGQGPEFLTYFQNEAQLDKSGLPSDRFFAERPEGSVSTLKIQRTQQEDSAVYLCASSLGSPGNNEQYFGPGTRLTVT.

This chain connects TRBV27 to TRBJ2-1; no clear D. The CDR3 spans 15 residues. Germline lookup yields CDR1 MNHEY and CDR2 SMNVEV (reference sequence). The V end lost 2 bases, the J end lost 5 bases, and 13 bases lay between the germline ends. The CDR3 region has the DNA TGTGCCAGCAGTTTACGAGCTACCACTGACAATGAGCAGTTCTTC. Translation gives CASSLRATTDNEQFF.

The CDR3, as DNA: TGCAGTGCTAGAGATCAGGGACAGGCGACTTTCGAAGCCCAGCATTTT. The encoded protein is CSARDQGQATFEAQHF. The rearrangement links TRBV20-1 to TRBJ1-5; 8 bases line up with TRBD1. J was trimmed by 11 bases and V by 0 bases; bases with no gene match: 15. Per the germline V gene, CDR1 is DFQATT and CDR2 is SNEGSKA (reference sequence). This CDR3 is 16 amino acids long.

At least ten counts were recorded for this clonotype. The chain combines TRBV28 with TRBJ1-2; TRBD1 is a possible D gene (6 bases). V was clipped by 3 bases and J by 4 bases, with 12 bases between them. The CDR3 contains 14 residues. Germline CDR1 MDHEN, CDR2 SYDVKM. For the CDR3, the DNA is TGTGCCAGCAGTTTCGGGGGCTCGTTCTATGGCTACACCTTC. Protein sequence: CASSFGGSFYGYTF.

The J gene is TRBJ2-5, the V gene TRBV2; D unresolved. The V end lost 3 bases, the J end lost 4 bases, and 9 bases lay between the germline ends. Germline V gene sequence: CDR1 SNHLY, CDR2 FYNNEI. CDR3 length: 13 residues. The CDR3 spells CASSDQLGETQYF. In DNA, the CDR3 is TGTGCCAGCAGTGATCAGCTTGGAGAGACCCAGTACTTC.

The rearrangement links TRBV2 to TRBJ2-5; 7 bases line up with TRBD1. The CDR3 extends over 15 amino acids. Germline V gene data show CDR1 as SNHLY and CDR2 as FYNNEI. Trimming took 4 bases from V and 4 from J; bases not matched to a gene: 9. The CDR3 loop reads CASSVESSGGETQYF. In DNA form, the CDR3 reads TGTGCCAGCAGTGTAGAATCGTCAGGGGGAGAGACCCAGTACTTC.

Ten or more counts support this clonotype. The gene calls are TRBV7-9 and TRBJ2-1; D is unresolved. The CDR3 has 12 amino acids. Trimming stripped 7 bases from V and 6 bases from J, with 10 bases between. CDR1 and CDR2 from the germline V gene are SEHNR and FQNEAQ (reference sequence). The CDR3 region is CASTPPGNEQFF. For the CDR3, the DNA is TGTGCCAGCACCCCCCCCGGCAATGAGCAGTTCTTC.

J is TRBJ2-3 and V is TRBV7-2, with 7 bases matching TRBD2. The CDR3 sequence is 15 residues long. CDR1 and CDR2 from the germline V gene are SGHTA and FQGNSA. Trimming removed 1 base from V and 2 bases from J; junction bases left unmatched: 3. This chain's CDR3 is CASSLGGGVTDTQYF. The CDR3, as DNA: TGTGCCAGCAGCTTAGGCGGGGGAGTCACAGATACGCAGTATTTT.

The sample holds many counts of this clonotype. CDR3 loop: CASSLAQKEQFF. In DNA, the CDR3 is TGTGCCAGCAGTTTAGCACAGAAGGAGCAGTTCTTC. This chain uses TRBV6-2 or TRBV6-3 with TRBJ2-1; D uncertain. Deletions cut 4 bases from V and 10 bases from J, with 11 bases between. The CDR3 runs to 12 residues. Germline assignment: CDR1 MNHEY and CDR2 SVGEGT.